Each of the 17 T cell receptor beta chains below was sequenced from the same sample in a study of CD8 T cells in Susac syndrome. An input of about 0.45 to 1 ug of RNA was subjected to reverse transcription using random hexamers. TCRdb itself ran the immunoSEQ multiplex PCR reads through MiXCR, one entry per CDR3 protein. The data hold approximately 300,000 distinct CDR3 sequences, with 65% to 90% observed a single time. Source material: CD8+ T cells from PBMCs. These TCRs come from a human donor with multiple sclerosis.

This clonotype was seen only a few times. The J gene is TRBJ2-6, the V gene TRBV7-2; no firm D call. V lost 0 bases and J 6 bases, leaving 3 bases between the germline ends. The CDR3 runs 13 residues. Germline lookup yields CDR1 SGHTA and CDR2 FQGNSA. The CDR3 sequence: CASSLAEANVLTF. CDR3 sequence (DNA): TGTGCCAGCAGCTTAGCCGAGGCCAACGTCCTGACTTTC.

In DNA form, the CDR3 reads TGTGCCAGCAGCTCCCCTCACCCAGGAGGGAGCACAGATACGCAGTATTTT. Residues: CASSSPHPGGSTDTQYF. This sequence joins TRBV7-9 and TRBJ2-3; D might be TRBD2 (6 bases). The CDR3 spans 17 residues. V lost 4 bases and J 0 bases, leaving 17 bases between the germline ends. Germline loops: CDR1 SEHNR, CDR2 FQNEAQ (reference sequence).

V and J are TRBV27 and TRBJ2-2; 7 nucleotides line up with TRBD2. Germline V lookup: CDR1 MNHEY, CDR2 SMNVEV (reference sequence). This CDR3 comprises 13 residues. Losses at the gene ends were 8 bases for V and 7 bases for J; bases not matched to a gene: 7. CDR3 amino acids: CASGGGTNGELFF. CDR3 coding DNA: TGTGCCAGCGGCGGGGGTACTAACGGGGAGCTGTTTTTT.

This clonotype has only one observation. J is TRBJ2-3 and V is TRBV28; D might be TRBD1 (5 bases). CDR1 and CDR2 (germline): MDHEN, SYDVKM. The CDR3 length is 15 residues. The V and J ends lost 7 bases and 3 bases respectively, with 17 bases between them. The CDR3 region is CASTLRQGPTDTQYF. CDR3 in DNA: TGTGCCAGCACCCTCCGGCAGGGCCCTACAGATACGCAGTATTTT. Based on the CDR3 plus reference TRBV28 and TRBJ2-3, the full variable domain is DVKVTQSSRYLVKRTGEKVFLECVQDMDHENMFWYRQDPGLGLRLIYFSYDVKMKEKGDIPEGYSVSREKKERFSLILESASTNQTSMYLCASTLRQGPTDTQYFGPGTRLTVL.

V usage is TRBV20-1 and J usage is TRBJ2-2, with unresolved D. The CDR3 runs 13 residues. V gave up 3 bases and J gave up 3 bases, with 8 bases separating them. The germline gives CDR1 DFQATT, CDR2 SNEGSKA (reference sequence). CDR3 sequence (DNA): TGCAGTGCTAGTGGCACGGACACCGGGGAGCTGTTTTTT. Residues: CSASGTDTGELFF.

The rearrangement joins TRBV3-1 to TRBJ2-7; D is ambiguous. The V end was cut by 0 bases, the J end by 2 bases, with 11 bases between. The CDR3 contains 15 residues. CDR1 LGHDT and CDR2 YNNKEL come from the germline V gene (reference sequence). The CDR3 region is CASSQEGTATYEQYF. The DNA for the CDR3 is TGTGCCAGCAGCCAAGAGGGCACTGCCACCTACGAGCAGTACTTC.

The genes are TRBV29-1 and TRBJ2-7; the D gene is possibly TRBD1 (5 bases). The CDR3 consists of 15 residues. Germline CDR1 and CDR2: SQVTM and ANQGSEA. V shed 0 bases and J shed 0 bases, with 12 bases lying between them. The CDR3 region has the DNA TGCAGCGTTGAAGATGTTGACAGCGACTCCTACGAGCAGTACTTC. Protein sequence: CSVEDVDSDSYEQYF.

The CDR3 is CASSSETSGSTGNEQFF. The CDR3 DNA reads TGTGCCAGCAGTTCAGAGACTAGCGGGAGTACAGGTAATGAGCAGTTCTTC. This chain connects TRBV6-5 to TRBJ2-1, with 12 bases identical to TRBD2. The CDR3 covers 17 residues. The ends lost 4 bases at V and 7 bases at J; junction bases unmatched: 11. Looked up from germline, CDR1 is MNHEY and CDR2 is SVGAGI.

J is TRBJ2-1 and V is TRBV19; D uncertain. The V end lost 5 bases, the J end lost 4 bases, and 18 bases lay between the germline ends. This CDR3 region has 16 residues. Germline loops: CDR1 LNHDA, CDR2 SQIVND (reference sequence). The CDR3 loop reads CASSLPVVRVYNEQFF. CDR3 nucleotides: TGTGCCAGTAGTCTCCCCGTAGTAAGGGTGTACAATGAGCAGTTCTTC.

This sequence joins TRBV15 and TRBJ2-7; D is possibly TRBD1 (5 bases). Germline V gene sequence: CDR1 LNHNV, CDR2 YYDKDF (reference sequence). The CDR3 runs to 19 residues. V gave up 4 bases and J gave up 5 bases, with 30 bases separating them. This CDR3 reads CATSNIGRASLGLANEQYF. CDR3 DNA: TGTGCCACCAGCAATATTGGACGCGCAAGCTTGGGGCTTGCCAACGAGCAGTACTTC.

The CDR3 spells CASRSGSLAYEQYF. The CDR3 nucleotides read TGTGCCAGCAGAAGCGGGAGTCTCGCCTACGAGCAGTACTTC. The chain recombines TRBV6-1 with TRBJ2-7, with 8 positions matching TRBD2. This CDR3 region has 14 residues. Trimming cost V 6 bases and J 2 bases; bases outside gene matches: 6. Germline CDR1 MNHNS, CDR2 SASEGT.

The chain couples TRBV4-1 to TRBJ2-7; the D gene is possibly TRBD1 (6 bases). Trimming shortened V by 2 bases and J by 2 bases, and 22 bases separated the two germline ends. CDR3 length equals 18 residues. Germline assignment: CDR1 MGHRA and CDR2 YSYEKL. The CDR3 spells CASSQPLKGTGIPYEQYF. CDR3 DNA sequence: TGCGCCAGCAGCCAACCCCTCAAAGGTACAGGGATTCCCTACGAGCAGTACTTC.

This clonotype came up a few times. The V gene is TRBV28, the J gene TRBJ2-7; possible D gene TRBD1, 5 bases. The germline V gene has CDR1 MDHEN and CDR2 SYDVKM. Trimming shortened V by 6 bases and J by 0 bases, and 12 bases separated the two germline ends. The CDR3 has 14 amino acids. The CDR3 here is CASRAGSSSYEQYF. DNA for the CDR3: TGTGCCAGCAGGGCAGGGTCAAGCTCCTACGAGCAGTACTTC.

V is TRBV12-3 or TRBV12-4 and J is TRBJ1-2, with 9 positions matching TRBD1. The CDR3 loop spans 13 amino acids. V lost 6 bases, J lost 8 bases, and 7 bases stayed unmatched. The CDR3 nucleotides read TGTGCCAGCAGCTACGCGGGACAGGGCGGCTACACCTTC. Translation: CASSYAGQGGYTF.

The J gene is TRBJ2-2, the V gene TRBV5-1; TRBD2 agrees at 12 bases. The germline CDR1 and CDR2 sequences are SGHRS and YFSETQ. Trimming at V came to 0 bases and at J to 3 bases, leaving 6 bases not matched to a gene. The CDR3 is 18 residues long. The CDR3 region has the DNA TGCGCCAGCAGCTTGGCCCTAGCGGGAGGGCCCGACACCGGGGAGCTGTTTTTT. Its protein product is CASSLALAGGPDTGELFF.

This chain's CDR3 is CSVEPQGTYEQYF. CDR3 DNA sequence: TGCAGCGTTGAACCACAGGGGACCTACGAGCAGTACTTC. The V call is TRBV29-1, the J call TRBJ2-7; 7 bases agree with TRBD1. CDR1 and CDR2 (germline): SQVTM, ANQGSEA. The CDR3 has 13 amino acids. The V gene end was trimmed by 2 bases and the J gene end by 2 bases; junction bases not matched to a gene: 3.

The rearrangement uses TRBV27 and TRBJ2-7; 14 bases map to TRBD2. CDR3 length equals 16 residues. Germline CDR1 MNHEY, CDR2 SMNVEV (reference sequence). Trimming removed 3 bases from V and 5 bases from J; junction bases left unmatched: 6. Here the CDR3 reads CASSLGTSGSLHEQYF. DNA for the CDR3: TGTGCCAGCAGTTTGGGGACTAGCGGGAGCTTGCACGAGCAGTACTTC.